The 22 T cell receptor beta chains presented below share a single source sample, sequenced in a study of cytomegalovirus exposure and HLA in healthy donors. Use of 60 Vbeta and 13 Jbeta primers characterized the PCR. Clones were read by immunoSEQ multiplex PCR, and TCRdb kept only the in-frame ones, dropping some. The repertoire holds about 120,000 clones, with 50% to 75% as singletons. Sequencing was done on a sample of PBMCs. Receptors were obtained from a woman aged 40 to 49 in good health and CMV-seropositive.

CDR3 protein: CASSQEGQLAGSDEQFF. CDR3 sequence (DNA): TGTGCCAGCAGCCAAGAGGGACAACTAGCGGGGAGCGATGAGCAGTTCTTC. The V and J genes are TRBV4-2 and TRBJ2-1; 10 bases are a match to TRBD2. V lost 0 bases to trimming and J lost 8 bases; unmatched junction nucleotides: 10. CDR3 size: 17 residues. CDR1 is LGHNA and CDR2 is YNFKEQ in the germline V gene.

The gene calls are TRBV7-9 and TRBJ1-1, with 7 positions matching TRBD1. The length of the CDR3 is 15 residues. CDR1 is SEHNR, CDR2 FQNEAQ, per germline (reference sequence). V lost 5 bases, J lost 0 bases, and 6 bases stayed unmatched. In DNA form, the CDR3 reads TGTGCCAGCAGCGTACGACAGGGAATGAACACTGAAGCTTTCTTT. Amino acid sequence: CASSVRQGMNTEAFF.

The gene calls are TRBV9 and TRBJ1-3; 7 nucleotides line up with TRBD1. Germline assignment: CDR1 SGDLS and CDR2 YYNGEE. CDR3 size: 18 residues. V dropped 1 base and J dropped 1; count of bases not matched to a gene: 11. The CDR3, as DNA: TGTGCCAGCAGCGTAACCGCAGGGGGGCTAACGTCTGGAAACACCATATATTTT. Translated: CASSVTAGGLTSGNTIYF.

Here the CDR3 DNA reads TGTGCCAGAAGCTTAGGGACGGGGGATAGCAATCAGCCCCAGCATTTT. Encoded protein: CARSLGTGDSNQPQHF. This rearrangement joins TRBV7-5 to TRBJ1-5. TRBV7-5 is a documented pseudogene. The CDR3 has 16 amino acids.

This clone came up a few times. The chain is built from TRBV5-1 and TRBJ2-7, with D maybe TRBD2 (6 bases). In germline, CDR1 is SGHRS, CDR2 YFSETQ. Trimming pared 0 bases from V and 3 bases from J, leaving 13 bases between. This CDR3 comprises 15 residues. The CDR3 region is CASSLEGSGDYEQYF. CDR3 DNA: TGCGCCAGCAGCTTGGAAGGTAGCGGAGACTACGAGCAGTACTTC. The whole variable domain, remainder taken from reference TRBV5-1 and TRBJ2-7, is KAGVTQTPRYLIKTRGQQVTLSCSPISGHRSVSWYQQTPGQGLQFLFEYFSETQRNKGNFPGRFSGRQFSNSRSEMNVSTLELGDSALYLCASSLEGSGDYEQYFGPGTRLTVT.

This clone was observed a handful of times. The CDR3 region is CASSVPGNPDTQYF. The CDR3, as DNA: TGTGCCAGTAGTGTACCCGGGAACCCAGATACGCAGTATTTT. This sequence joins TRBV19 and TRBJ2-3, with a possible D match to TRBD2 (5 bases). Germline V gene sequence: CDR1 LNHDA, CDR2 SQIVND (reference sequence). This CDR3 comprises 14 residues. V lost 5 bases, J lost 4 bases, and 13 bases lay in between.

This clone was detected many times. The rearrangement joins TRBV9 to TRBJ2-1; D not resolved. CDR3 length equals 13 residues. The V end was cut by 0 bases, the J end by 9 bases, with 10 bases between. Germline assignment: CDR1 SGDLS and CDR2 YYNGEE. The CDR3 DNA sequence: TGTGCCAGCAGCGTAGGTAGTCTTGGTGAGCAGTTCTTC. This encodes CASSVGSLGEQFF.

This clone was detected only a few times. V is TRBV19 and J is TRBJ2-7; D is perhaps TRBD1 (6 bases). The CDR3 covers 11 residues. Germline V gene data show CDR1 as LNHDA and CDR2 as SQIVND (reference sequence). V was trimmed by 3 bases and J by 11 bases, leaving 11 bases between them. The CDR3 here is CASSMGTKEYF. CDR3 in DNA: TGTGCCAGTAGTATGGGGACAAAAGAGTACTTC.

The rearrangement joins TRBV6-5 to TRBJ2-5; the match to TRBD1 covers 9 bases. Germline V gene sequence: CDR1 MNHEY, CDR2 SVGAGI. The V gene end was trimmed by 1 base and the J gene end by 5 bases; junction bases not matched to a gene: 8. The CDR3 contains 16 residues. Here the CDR3 reads CASSYLTGQGRETQYF. CDR3 bases: TGTGCCAGCAGTTACTTGACTGGACAGGGGCGGGAGACCCAGTACTTC.

This clone was found once. In nucleotides, the CDR3 is TGTGCCATCAGTGTCCGCGGGTCAGCACAAGAGACCCAGTACTTC. It translates to CAISVRGSAQETQYF. This chain connects TRBV10-3 to TRBJ2-5, with TRBD2 as a possible D gene (5 bases). In germline, CDR1 is ENHRY, CDR2 SYGVKD. Trimming pared 4 bases from V and 2 bases from J, leaving 14 bases between. The CDR3 runs to 15 residues.

The chain joins TRBV27 to TRBJ2-2, with 9 bases identical to TRBD2. Germline values: CDR1 MNHEY, CDR2 SMNVEV (reference sequence). V lost 2 bases to trimming and J lost 4 bases; unmatched junction nucleotides: 2. The CDR3 length is 15 residues. DNA of the CDR3: TGTGCCAGCAGTTTACTAGCGGGAACCACCGGGGAGCTGTTTTTT. This translates into CASSLLAGTTGELFF.

The chain links TRBV10-2 to TRBJ2-3, with a possible D match to TRBD1 (6 bases). Trimming shortened V by 0 bases and J by 5 bases, and 15 bases separated the two germline ends. The CDR3 consists of 16 residues. Germline assignment: CDR1 WSHSY and CDR2 SAAADI. CDR3 amino acids: CASSESGAPPQDTQYF. The CDR3 coding sequence is TGCGCCAGCAGTGAGTCGGGGGCCCCCCCCCAAGATACGCAGTATTTT.

The chain joins TRBV14 to TRBJ2-1, with 8 bases matching TRBD2. The V and J ends lost 1 base and 2 bases, in that order; junction bases with no gene match: 13. Germline assignment: CDR1 SGHDN and CDR2 FVKESK. The CDR3 is 19 residues long. The CDR3 loop reads CASSQGWDGRAGPYNEQFF. CDR3 in DNA: TGTGCCAGCAGCCAAGGGTGGGACGGGAGGGCCGGCCCCTACAATGAGCAGTTCTTC.

This clone appeared a few times. The chain couples TRBV5-1 to TRBJ2-5; 10 nucleotides agree with TRBD1. The trim removed 0 bases at V and 2 bases at J, leaving 4 bases unmatched. Germline values: CDR1 SGHRS, CDR2 YFSETQ. The CDR3 sequence is 16 residues long. The chain's CDR3 is CASSLERTGGQETQYF. CDR3 in DNA: TGCGCCAGCAGCTTGGAACGGACAGGGGGACAAGAGACCCAGTACTTC.

This clone was seen a few times. V and J are TRBV28 and TRBJ2-2; TRBD2 matches 8 bases. Looked up from germline, CDR1 is MDHEN and CDR2 is SYDVKM. Unmatched junction bases numbered 3, after V lost 5 bases and J lost 4 bases. This CDR3 region has 14 residues. The CDR3 DNA reads as TGTGCCAGCAGTCCGACTAGCGTCACCGGGGAGCTGTTTTTT. Translating gives CASSPTSVTGELFF. The variable domain in full, with the rest retrieved from reference TRBV28 and TRBJ2-2, is DVKVTQSSRYLVKRTGEKVFLECVQDMDHENMFWYRQDPGLGLRLIYFSYDVKMKEKGDIPEGYSVSREKKERFSLILESASTNQTSMYLCASSPTSVTGELFFGEGSRLTVL.

The chain is built from TRBV19 and TRBJ2-5; TRBD1 might be the D (6 bases). The closer fit of TRBJ2-7 to the DNA end suggests the J call may be wrong. The germline CDR1 and CDR2 sequences are LNHDA and SQIVND (reference sequence). The CDR3 has 16 residues. CDR3 protein: CASSIRVGNRAYEQYF. The DNA of the CDR3 is TGTGCCAGTAGTATCCGGGTCGGAAACAGGGCCTACGAGCAGTACTTC.

This clone was counted between two and nine times. The rearrangement links TRBV9 to TRBJ1-6; 11 positions agree with TRBD1. Germline trimming cut 3 bases from V and 10 bases from J; bases unmatched to any gene: 6. CDR3 length: 15 amino acids. Germline V gene sequence: CDR1 SGDLS, CDR2 YYNGEE. CDR3 coding DNA: TGTGCCAGCAGCGCTCCGGGACAGGGGGGATCACCCCTCCACTTT. It encodes CASSAPGQGGSPLHF.

The chain combines TRBV30 with TRBJ2-1; 11 bases agree with TRBD2. The CDR3 has 17 residues. The trim removed 5 bases at V and 8 bases at J, leaving 17 bases unmatched. Germline V gene data show CDR1 as GTSNPN and CDR2 as SVGIG (reference sequence). CDR3 residues: CAWETLAGGTRVDEQFF. In DNA form, the CDR3 reads TGTGCCTGGGAGACCTTAGCGGGGGGGACCAGGGTCGATGAGCAGTTCTTC.

This clone came up a few times. V and J are TRBV6-5 and TRBJ2-1, with D perhaps TRBD1 (5 bases). V dropped 6 bases and J dropped 7 bases, with 10 bases sitting between them. The CDR3 consists of 12 residues. Looked up from germline, CDR1 is MNHEY and CDR2 is SVGAGI. The chain's CDR3 is CASRRQWNEQFF. The CDR3 DNA follows: TGTGCCAGCAGGAGACAGTGGAATGAGCAGTTCTTC.

This clone came up once. This chain links TRBV11-2 with TRBJ2-5; D is possibly TRBD1 (6 bases). The CDR3 spans 14 residues. Trimming pared 3 bases from V and 0 bases from J, leaving 8 bases between. Germline-derived CDR1 and CDR2 are SGHAT and FQNNGV. DNA of the CDR3: TGTGCCAGCAGCTTCGGGACAAACCAAGAGACCCAGTACTTC. This gives the protein CASSFGTNQETQYF. Complete variable domain (other parts from reference TRBV11-2 and TRBJ2-5): EAGVAQSPRYKIIEKRQSVAFWCNPISGHATLYWYQQILGQGPKLLIQFQNNGVVDDSQLPKDRFSAERLKGVDSTLKIQPAKLEDSAVYLCASSFGTNQETQYFGPGTRLLVL.

The V and J genes are TRBV5-1 and TRBJ2-7; the match to TRBD1 covers 10 bases. The junction had 11 bases not matched to a gene; V was cut back by 5 bases and J by 6 bases. Germline V gene sequence: CDR1 SGHRS, CDR2 YFSETQ. This CDR3 contains 15 residues. In nucleotides, the CDR3 is TGCGCCAGCAGGCGACCCGGGACAGGGGTATCCGAGCAGTACTTC. It encodes CASRRPGTGVSEQYF. Drawing the rest from reference TRBV5-1 and TRBJ2-7, the complete variable domain is KAGVTQTPRYLIKTRGQQVTLSCSPISGHRSVSWYQQTPGQGLQFLFEYFSETQRNKGNFPGRFSGRQFSNSRSEMNVSTLELGDSALYLCASRRPGTGVSEQYFGPGTRLTVT.

V gene TRBV4-2 combines with J gene TRBJ1-4; a possible D gene is TRBD1 (5 bases). The ends were cut back, 1 base at V and 8 bases at J, with 14 bases in the middle. CDR1 is LGHNA and CDR2 is YNFKEQ in the germline V gene. The CDR3 is made up of 15 amino acids. The CDR3 nucleotides are TGTGCCAGCAGCCAAGCTCTGGGGGGGGGAGAAAAACTGTTTTTT. Translation: CASSQALGGGEKLFF.